One sample yielded the 19 T cell receptor beta chains listed below, sequenced in a study of T cells after yellow fever vaccination. TCRdb re-called the 5' RACE reads through MiXCR, storing one row per CDR3 protein. The table lists some 600,000 distinct CDR3 sequences, around a sixth of them singletons. Sample: PBMCs, taken less than 6 days after the first yellow fever vaccination. Source of these receptors: a man between 18 and 35 years old who received the YFV17D yellow fever vaccine.

This clonotype appeared many times. This rearrangement joins TRBV3-1 to TRBJ2-1; 8 nucleotides match TRBD2. CDR1 LGHDT and CDR2 YNNKEL come from the germline V gene (reference sequence). The CDR3 is 15 residues long. With V trimmed by 4 bases and J by 2 bases, 4 bases remained unmatched. The CDR3 DNA reads as TGTGCCAGCAGCCGTGCGGGGGGAACCTACAATGAGCAGTTCTTC. It encodes CASSRAGGTYNEQFF.

The chain has TRBV5-1 and TRBJ2-7, with D perhaps TRBD1 (5 bases). Germline CDR1 and CDR2: SGHRS and YFSETQ. The V end lost 1 base, the J end lost 6 bases, and 20 bases lay between the germline ends. The CDR3 has 16 residues. CDR3 in DNA: TGCGCCAGCAGCTTGTGGACACCCTCTCCGAGAATCGAGCAGTACTTC. It specifies CASSLWTPSPRIEQYF. The full variable domain, completed using reference TRBV5-1 and TRBJ2-7, is KAGVTQTPRYLIKTRGQQVTLSCSPISGHRSVSWYQQTPGQGLQFLFEYFSETQRNKGNFPGRFSGRQFSNSRSEMNVSTLELGDSALYLCASSLWTPSPRIEQYFGPGTRLTVT.

This clonotype has only a few counts. The V call is TRBV20-1, the J call TRBJ1-2; D gene uncertain. The CDR3 spans 13 residues. Germline V gene sequence: CDR1 DFQATT, CDR2 SNEGSKA (reference sequence). Trimming cost V 4 bases and J 4 bases, with 13 bases left between them. CDR3 sequence (DNA): TGCAGTGCTAAAAATTTAGACTCCTATGGCTACACCTTC. Translating gives CSAKNLDSYGYTF.

The V and J genes are TRBV5-6 and TRBJ1-6; D gene unclear. Germline V gene sequence: CDR1 SGHDT, CDR2 YYEEEE. With 5 bases removed from V and 10 bases from J, the gap between germline ends came to 13 bases. There are 13 residues in the CDR3. The DNA for the CDR3 is TGTGCCAGCAGATCCGGGCCGGCGTCACCCCTCCACTTT. Amino acids: CASRSGPASPLHF.

The rearrangement links TRBV6-1 to TRBJ2-3; 9 bases are shared with TRBD1. Per germline, CDR1 MNHNS and CDR2 SASEGT. The CDR3 extends over 16 amino acids. The ends lost 5 bases at V and 5 bases at J; junction bases unmatched: 11. This CDR3 is CASSQKIDRGGDTQYF. The CDR3 bases are TGTGCCAGCAGTCAGAAAATCGACAGGGGGGGAGATACGCAGTATTTT.

This clonotype came up a few times. CDR3 sequence: CASSAQTSGAGDTQYF. The CDR3 coding sequence is TGTGCCAGCAGCGCCCAGACTAGCGGGGCGGGGGATACGCAGTATTTT. V gene TRBV9 combines with J gene TRBJ2-3, with 11 bases identical to TRBD2. Unmatched junction bases numbered 9, after V lost 3 bases and J lost 6 bases. The CDR3 extends over 16 amino acids. CDR1 SGDLS and CDR2 YYNGEE come from the germline V gene. Full variable domain (outside the CDR3, taken from reference TRBV9 and TRBJ2-3): DSGVTQTPKHLITATGQRVTLRCSPRSGDLSVYWYQQSLDQGLQFLIQYYNGEERAKGNILERFSAQQFPDLHSELNLSSLELGDSALYFCASSAQTSGAGDTQYFGPGTRLTVL.

This rearrangement joins TRBV20-1 to TRBJ2-3; TRBD2 matches at 9 bases. Germline CDR1 is DFQATT and CDR2 is SNEGSKA (reference sequence). Trimming removed 6 bases from V and 4 bases from J; junction bases left unmatched: 11. The CDR3 has 15 residues. The CDR3 nucleotides read TGCAGTGCCTCGGGAGCTAGCGGGGTTTCAGATACGCAGTATTTT. This gives the protein CSASGASGVSDTQYF.

In nucleotides, the CDR3 is TGCGCCAGCAGCCAAGGGGTAGCGGGGGGGTACACAGATACGCAGTATTTT. Its protein product is CASSQGVAGGYTDTQYF. The V and J genes are TRBV4-1 and TRBJ2-3, with 11 bases matching TRBD2. CDR1 and CDR2 (germline): MGHRA, YSYEKL. This CDR3 region has 17 residues. V shed 1 base, J shed 2 bases, and the junction held 5 bases outside the gene matches.

The V gene is TRBV20-1, the J gene TRBJ2-5; TRBD1 matches at 11 bases. Germline trimming cut 4 bases from V and 4 bases from J; bases unmatched to any gene: 14. Germline V gene data show CDR1 as DFQATT and CDR2 as SNEGSKA (reference sequence). This CDR3 region has 17 residues. The CDR3 nucleotides are TGCAGTGCTACGAAGACCGGGACAGGGGGAATGGGAGAGACCCAGTACTTC. It encodes CSATKTGTGGMGETQYF.

The chain uses TRBV2 and TRBJ2-1; D ambiguous. CDR3 length: 10 amino acids. Germline CDR1 reads SNHLY; CDR2 reads FYNNEI. Trimming shortened V by 10 bases and J by 10 bases, and 11 bases separated the two germline ends. The CDR3: CATLTTEQFF. Written as DNA, the CDR3 is TGTGCCACCCTAACCACAGAGCAGTTCTTC.

The genes are TRBV11-2 and TRBJ1-2, with D possibly matching TRBD1 (6 bases). V lost 1 base and J lost 2, with 8 bases in between. Germline V lookup: CDR1 SGHAT, CDR2 FQNNGV. CDR3 length equals 14 residues. The CDR3 loop is CASSLVTGNYGYTF. The CDR3, as DNA: TGTGCCAGCAGCTTAGTCACAGGGAACTATGGCTACACCTTC.

The V and J genes are TRBV7-3 and TRBJ2-7; TRBD1 is a possible D gene (6 bases). The CDR3 is made up of 17 amino acids. Germline lookup yields CDR1 SGHTA and CDR2 FQGTGA. The V end was cut by 5 bases, the J end by 4 bases, with 24 bases between. The CDR3 reads CASSPNEGHWDRYEQYV. As DNA, the CDR3 is TGTGCCAGCAGCCCAAACGAGGGACACTGGGACCGTTACGAGCAGTACGTC.

The chain has TRBV11-1 and TRBJ1-1; D is uncertain. The ends were cut back, 4 bases at V and 2 bases at J, with 11 bases in the middle. Germline V gene data show CDR1 as SGHAT and CDR2 as FQDESV (reference sequence). The CDR3 is 14 residues long. The CDR3 loop is CASSSLDCNTEAFF. CDR3 sequence (DNA): TGTGCCAGCAGCTCCCTAGACTGTAACACTGAAGCTTTCTTT. The complete variable domain, with remaining parts taken from reference TRBV11-1 and TRBJ1-1, reads EAEVAQSPRYKITEKSQAVAFWCDPISGHATLYWYRQILGQGPELLVQFQDESVVDDSQLPKDRFSAERLKGVDSTLKIQPAELGDSAMYLCASSSLDCNTEAFFGQGTRLTVV.

The chain uses TRBV20-1 and TRBJ2-5; D might be TRBD2 (5 bases). Looked up from germline, CDR1 is DFQATT and CDR2 is SNEGSKA (reference sequence). Between the trimmed V and J ends, which lost 1 base and 4 bases, there was a span of 7 bases. This CDR3 is 12 amino acids long. The CDR3 sequence: CSARVEGETQYF. As DNA, the CDR3 is TGCAGTGCTAGAGTCGAGGGAGAGACCCAGTACTTC.

J is TRBJ1-6 and V is TRBV9; D unresolved. Germline-derived CDR1 and CDR2 are SGDLS and YYNGEE. The CDR3 runs to 14 residues. Trimming removed 0 bases at V and 7 bases at J, with 8 bases between. Here the CDR3 reads CASSVGLRNSPLHF. The CDR3 nucleotides read TGTGCCAGCAGCGTAGGGCTTAGGAATTCACCCCTCCACTTT.

The chain employs TRBV7-6 and TRBJ2-3; tentative D call: TRBD2 (7 bases). V gave up 5 bases and J gave up 2 bases, with 14 bases separating them. This CDR3 is 15 amino acids long. Germline V lookup: CDR1 SGHVS, CDR2 FNYEAQ. CDR3 nucleotide sequence: TGTGCCAGCAGCGCTGGGGGGGCCGACACAGATACGCAGTATTTT. This translates into CASSAGGADTDTQYF.

This clonotype was picked up a small number of times. The J gene is TRBJ2-1, the V gene TRBV20-1, with 11 bases identical to TRBD2. Trimming took 2 bases from V and 5 from J; bases not matched to a gene: 11. Germline CDR1 reads DFQATT; CDR2 reads SNEGSKA (reference sequence). The CDR3 runs 17 residues. The CDR3 loop is CSARPVLLAGGDNEQFF. CDR3 nucleotide sequence: TGCAGTGCTAGACCCGTCCTCCTAGCGGGGGGCGACAATGAGCAGTTCTTC.

The chain couples TRBV5-1 to TRBJ1-3, with TRBD1 identical over 7 bases. The CDR3 is 15 residues long. Germline V gives CDR1 SGHRS, CDR2 YFSETQ. Unmatched junction bases numbered 3, after V lost 3 bases and J lost 0 bases. The CDR3 spells CASSSQGSSGNTIYF. Here the CDR3 DNA reads TGCGCCAGCAGCTCACAGGGGAGCTCTGGAAACACCATATATTTT.

This clonotype was seen only a few times. The genes are TRBV28 and TRBJ1-1; 8 bases fit TRBD1. V was pared by 5 bases and J by 6 bases, with 8 bases of the junction left unmatched. In germline, CDR1 is MDHEN, CDR2 SYDVKM. The CDR3 consists of 14 residues. DNA of the CDR3: TGTGCCAGCAGTCCATCGGACAGGGAGGCTGAAGCTTTCTTT. It yields the protein CASSPSDREAEAFF.